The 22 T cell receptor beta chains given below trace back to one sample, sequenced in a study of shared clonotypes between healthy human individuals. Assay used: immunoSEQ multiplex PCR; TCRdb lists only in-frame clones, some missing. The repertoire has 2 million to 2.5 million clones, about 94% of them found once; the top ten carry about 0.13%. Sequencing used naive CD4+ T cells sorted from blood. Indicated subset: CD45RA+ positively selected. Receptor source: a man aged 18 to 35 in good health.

The CDR3 DNA follows: TGTGCCTGGAGTGTACTAGCGGGAGGACCGGGGAATGAGCAGTTCTTC. It translates to CAWSVLAGGPGNEQFF. The chain is built from TRBV30 and TRBJ2-1; TRBD2 matches 12 bases. V dropped 0 bases and J dropped 7; count of bases not matched to a gene: 7. There are 16 residues in the CDR3. Looked up from germline, CDR1 is GTSNPN and CDR2 is SVGIG (reference sequence).

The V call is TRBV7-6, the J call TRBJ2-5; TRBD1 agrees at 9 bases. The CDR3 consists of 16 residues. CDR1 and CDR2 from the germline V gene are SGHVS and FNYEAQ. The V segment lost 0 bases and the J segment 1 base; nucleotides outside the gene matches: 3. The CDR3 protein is CASSLAGTGFQETQYF. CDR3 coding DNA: TGTGCCAGCAGCTTAGCCGGGACAGGGTTCCAAGAGACCCAGTACTTC.

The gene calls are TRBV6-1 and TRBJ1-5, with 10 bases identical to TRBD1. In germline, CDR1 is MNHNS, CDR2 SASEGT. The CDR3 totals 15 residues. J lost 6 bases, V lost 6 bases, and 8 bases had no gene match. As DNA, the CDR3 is TGTGCCAGCAGGGGTGGGACAGGGGAGTTTCAGCCCCAGCATTTT. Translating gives CASRGGTGEFQPQHF.

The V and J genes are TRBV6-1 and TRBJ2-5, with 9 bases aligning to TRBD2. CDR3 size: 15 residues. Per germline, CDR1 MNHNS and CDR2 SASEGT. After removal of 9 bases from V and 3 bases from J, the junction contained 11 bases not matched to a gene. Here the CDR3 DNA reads TGTGCCAGTATTCGGAAGGCGGGAGGGAAAGAGACCCAGTACTTC. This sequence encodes CASIRKAGGKETQYF.

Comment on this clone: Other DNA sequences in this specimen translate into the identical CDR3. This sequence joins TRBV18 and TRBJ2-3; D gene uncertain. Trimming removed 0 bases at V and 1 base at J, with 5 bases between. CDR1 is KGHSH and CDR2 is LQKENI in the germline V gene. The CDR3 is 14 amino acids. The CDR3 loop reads CASSPPVGTDTQYF. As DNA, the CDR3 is TGTGCCAGCTCACCACCGGTTGGCACAGATACGCAGTATTTT.

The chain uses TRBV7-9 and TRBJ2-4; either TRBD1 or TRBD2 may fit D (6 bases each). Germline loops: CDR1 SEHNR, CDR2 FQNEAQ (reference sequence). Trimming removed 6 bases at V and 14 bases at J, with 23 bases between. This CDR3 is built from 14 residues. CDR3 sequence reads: CASRILGPGAEEYF. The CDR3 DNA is TGTGCCAGCAGGATATTAGGGCCGGGGGCGGAGGAGTACTTC. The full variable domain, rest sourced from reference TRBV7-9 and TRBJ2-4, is DTGVSQNPRHKITKRGQNVTFRCDPISEHNRLYWYRQTLGQGPEFLTYFQNEAQLEKSRLLSDRFSAERPKGSFSTLEIQRTEQGDSAMYLCASRILGPGAEEYFGAGTRLSVL.

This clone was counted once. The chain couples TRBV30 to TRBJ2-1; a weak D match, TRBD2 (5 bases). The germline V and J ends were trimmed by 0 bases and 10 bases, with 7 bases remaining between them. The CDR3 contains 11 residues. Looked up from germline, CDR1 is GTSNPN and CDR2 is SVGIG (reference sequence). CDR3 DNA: TGTGCCTGGAGTGTACGGGAAGAGCAGTTCTTC. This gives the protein CAWSVREEQFF.

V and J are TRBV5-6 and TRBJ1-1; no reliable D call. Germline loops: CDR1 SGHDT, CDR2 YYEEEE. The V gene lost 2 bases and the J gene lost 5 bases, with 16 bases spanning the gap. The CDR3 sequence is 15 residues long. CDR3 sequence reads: CASSLRRVAGTEAFF. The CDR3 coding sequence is TGTGCCAGCAGCTTACGCCGGGTCGCGGGGACTGAAGCTTTCTTT.

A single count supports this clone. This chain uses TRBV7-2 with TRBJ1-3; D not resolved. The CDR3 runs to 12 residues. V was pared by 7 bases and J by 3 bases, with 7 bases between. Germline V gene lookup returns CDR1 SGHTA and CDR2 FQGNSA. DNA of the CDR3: TGTGCCAGCAACTACAATGGAAACACCATATATTTT. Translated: CASNYNGNTIYF.

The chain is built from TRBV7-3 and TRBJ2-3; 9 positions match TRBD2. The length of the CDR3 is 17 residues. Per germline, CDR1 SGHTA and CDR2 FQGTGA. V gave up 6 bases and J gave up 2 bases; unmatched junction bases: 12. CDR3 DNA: TGTGCCAGCAGAAAGCACGGCGGGGGGGCCCCCACAGATACGCAGTATTTT. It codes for CASRKHGGGAPTDTQYF.

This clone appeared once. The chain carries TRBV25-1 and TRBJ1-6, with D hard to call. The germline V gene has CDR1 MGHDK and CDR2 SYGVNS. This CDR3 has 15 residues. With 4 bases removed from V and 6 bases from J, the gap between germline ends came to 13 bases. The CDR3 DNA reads TGTGCCAGCAGTGTCCGGGGAGGCGGTAATTCACCCCTCCACTTT. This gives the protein CASSVRGGGNSPLHF.

CDR3 region: CASSVDSGEGQPQHF. In DNA, the CDR3 is TGTGCCAGCAGCGTAGATTCGGGGGAGGGTCAGCCCCAGCATTTT. The J gene is TRBJ1-5, the V gene TRBV9; perhaps TRBD1 as D (5 bases). The V end lost 0 bases, the J end lost 6 bases, and 13 bases lay between the germline ends. The V gene's germline CDR1 is SGDLS and CDR2 YYNGEE. The CDR3 runs to 15 residues. The whole variable domain, remainder taken from reference TRBV9 and TRBJ1-5, is DSGVTQTPKHLITATGQRVTLRCSPRSGDLSVYWYQQSLDQGLQFLIQYYNGEERAKGNILERFSAQQFPDLHSELNLSSLELGDSALYFCASSVDSGEGQPQHFGDGTRLSIL.

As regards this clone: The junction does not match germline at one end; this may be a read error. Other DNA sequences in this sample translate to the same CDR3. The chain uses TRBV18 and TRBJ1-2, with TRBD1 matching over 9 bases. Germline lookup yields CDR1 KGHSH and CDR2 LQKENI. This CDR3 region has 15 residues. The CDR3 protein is CASSPPGQGGYGYTF. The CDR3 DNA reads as TGTGCCAGCTCACCACCGGGACAGGGTGGCTATGGCTACACCTTT.

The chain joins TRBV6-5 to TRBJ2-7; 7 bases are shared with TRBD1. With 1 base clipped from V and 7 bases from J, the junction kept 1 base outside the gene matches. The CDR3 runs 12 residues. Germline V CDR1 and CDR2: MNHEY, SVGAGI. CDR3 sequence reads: CASSYYRGEQYF. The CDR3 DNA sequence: TGTGCCAGCAGTTACTACAGGGGAGAGCAGTACTTC.

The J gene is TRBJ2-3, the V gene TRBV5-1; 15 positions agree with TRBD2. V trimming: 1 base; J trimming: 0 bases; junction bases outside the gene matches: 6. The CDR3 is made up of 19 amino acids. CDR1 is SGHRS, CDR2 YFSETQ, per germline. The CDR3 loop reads CASSLSGLAGGPSTDTQYF. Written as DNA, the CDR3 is TGCGCCAGCAGCTTGTCGGGACTAGCGGGGGGACCTAGCACAGATACGCAGTATTTT.

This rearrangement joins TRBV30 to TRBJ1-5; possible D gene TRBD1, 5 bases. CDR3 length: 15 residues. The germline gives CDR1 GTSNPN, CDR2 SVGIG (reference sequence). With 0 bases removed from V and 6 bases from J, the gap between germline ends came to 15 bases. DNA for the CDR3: TGTGCCTGGAGTGTACCTGGCAGGGTGAGTCAGCCCCAGCATTTT. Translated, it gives CAWSVPGRVSQPQHF.

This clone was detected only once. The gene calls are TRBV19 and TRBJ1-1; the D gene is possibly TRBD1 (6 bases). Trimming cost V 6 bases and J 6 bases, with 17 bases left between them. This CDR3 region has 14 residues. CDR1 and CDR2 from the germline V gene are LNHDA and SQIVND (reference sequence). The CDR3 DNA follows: TGTGCCAGTAGCGACTTAGGGGGACCGGCTGAAGCTTTCTTT. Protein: CASSDLGGPAEAFF. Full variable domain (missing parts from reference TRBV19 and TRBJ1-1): DGGITQSPKYLFRKEGQNVTLSCEQNLNHDAMYWYRQDPGQGLRLIYYSQIVNDFQKGDIAEGYSVSREKKESFPLTVTSAQKNPTAFYLCASSDLGGPAEAFFGQGTRLTVV.

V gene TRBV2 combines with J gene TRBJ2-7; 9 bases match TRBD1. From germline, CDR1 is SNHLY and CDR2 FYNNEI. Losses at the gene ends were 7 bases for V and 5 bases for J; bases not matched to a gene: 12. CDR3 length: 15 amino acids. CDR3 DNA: TGTGCCAGCACACTGACCGGGACAGGGAGCAACGAGCAGTACTTC. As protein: CASTLTGTGSNEQYF.

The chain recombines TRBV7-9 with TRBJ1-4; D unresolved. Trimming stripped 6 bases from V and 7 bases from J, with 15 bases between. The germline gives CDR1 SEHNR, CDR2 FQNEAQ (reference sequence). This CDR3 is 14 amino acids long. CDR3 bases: TGTGCCAGCAGTAGCACCTCTAAGCCTGAAAAACTGTTTTTT. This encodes CASSSTSKPEKLFF.

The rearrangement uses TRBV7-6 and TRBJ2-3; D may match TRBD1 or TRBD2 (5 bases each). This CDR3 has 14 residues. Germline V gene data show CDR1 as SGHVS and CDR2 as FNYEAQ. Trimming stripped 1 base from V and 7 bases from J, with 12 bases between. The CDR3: CASSLGPGAYTQYF. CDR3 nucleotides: TGTGCCAGCAGCTTAGGCCCCGGGGCATATACGCAGTATTTT.

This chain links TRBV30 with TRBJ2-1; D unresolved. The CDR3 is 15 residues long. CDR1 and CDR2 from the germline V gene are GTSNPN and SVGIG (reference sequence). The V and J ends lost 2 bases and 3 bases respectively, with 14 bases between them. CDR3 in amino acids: CAWSPLAGVYNEQFF. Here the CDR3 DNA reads TGTGCCTGGAGTCCCCTCGCCGGAGTCTACAATGAGCAGTTCTTC.

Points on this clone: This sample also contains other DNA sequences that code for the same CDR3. CDR3 coding DNA: TGTGCCAGTAGTATACAGGCCCTGAACACTGAAGCTTTCTTT. Encoded protein: CASSIQALNTEAFF. The chain has TRBV19 and TRBJ1-1; D is unresolved. V was shortened by 2 bases and J by 0 bases, with 7 bases between the two germline ends. The CDR3 runs 14 residues. Germline loops: CDR1 LNHDA, CDR2 SQIVND (reference sequence).